This T cell receptor (beta chain) was captured in a study of regulatory T cells in long-lasting Graves disease. Across the whole study: Patients met the persistent Graves' disease definition after over 5 years of antithyroid drugs with positive TSH receptor antibodies.

Points on this clonotype: Its antigen is not known. This may be a read error: a much more frequent sequence differs by one nucleotide.

Time point denoted: persistent/refractory GD, antithyroid drugs over 5 years with positive TRAb. PBMCs provided the RNA from which the TCR library was made. Each patient gave 7 to 10 milliliters of EDTA-anticoagulated peripheral blood. The CDR3 spans 17 residues. The germline V gene encodes CDR1 SQVTM and CDR2 ANQGSEA. The study, taken as a whole, reports: Reduced TCR diversity was observed in persistent Graves' patients versus newly diagnosed patients. Limited sample numbers may have lowered accuracy.

In building TCR beta libraries, iRepertoire HTBI primers were used together with Arm-PCR of CDR3 regions. TCRdb ran MiXCR on the multiplex PCR reads and lists one entry per CDR3 protein. In the table there are around 400,000 distinct CDR3 sequences, roughly a fifth of which are singletons. This TCR was sampled from a female donor with Graves disease. V and J are TRBV29-1 and TRBJ2-3, with 12 nucleotides matching TRBD2. The sample consisted of peripheral blood mononuclear cells (PBMCs), taken when the disease was refractory, from a patient treated with antithyroid drugs. In nucleotides, the CDR3 is TGCAGCGTTGAACCTCAGACTAGCGGGAGCGTTCCAGAGACCCAGCACTTC. It encodes CSVEPQTSGSVPETQHF.